This record covers a single T cell receptor (beta chain). Antigen specificity is unknown. The V gene lost 6 bases and the J gene lost 9 bases, with 17 bases spanning the gap. From germline, CDR1 is MNHEY and CDR2 SMNVEV (reference sequence). This CDR3 spans 13 amino acids. The data were taken from a study of graft-versus-host responses after intestinal transplantation. Sequencing was performed with immunoSEQ multiplex PCR; in TCRdb, only in-frame clones are kept and a portion is missing. This table holds over 100,000 clones, approximately 95% found once. The sequence was collected from a human donor who received an intestinal transplant. This sample comprised unstimulated CD4+ T cells sorted from spleen or lymph node cells, obtained before intestinal transplant. The rearrangement uses TRBV27 and TRBJ2-5; TRBD2 is a possible D gene (5 bases). The CDR3 DNA sequence: TGTGCCAGCAGCCTAAAAGCCGCCGGGGCCCAGTACTTC. Translating it yields CASSLKAAGAQYF.